The 10 T cell receptor beta chains below come from one sample, sequenced in a study of T cell responses to AZD1222 COVID-19 vaccine. Sequencing used immunoSEQ multiplex PCR; TCRdb keeps in-frame clones, though not all of them. Of 95,000 to 130,000 clones in the sample, 90% to 95% were seen once. This sample comprised peripheral blood, obtained on day 0 of AZD1222 vaccination. The receptor set was obtained from an adult in good health.

The V and J genes are TRBV18 and TRBJ1-2; no clear D gene. V lost 3 bases and J lost 2, with 10 bases in between. Germline values: CDR1 KGHSH, CDR2 LQKENI. The CDR3 runs 14 residues. In DNA, the CDR3 is TGTGCCAGCTCACCCAGTGGGCGGAACTATGGCTACACCTTC. This gives the protein CASSPSGRNYGYTF.

The chain has TRBV11-2 and TRBJ2-3; 7 bases agree with TRBD2. V was pared by 8 bases and J by 6 bases, with 14 bases of the junction left unmatched. Germline V CDR1 and CDR2: SGHAT, FQNNGV. The CDR3 length is 15 residues. The chain's CDR3 is CASRWRGGRADTQYF. CDR3 nucleotide sequence: TGTGCCAGCCGCTGGAGGGGCGGGAGAGCGGATACGCAGTATTTT.

The rearrangement joins TRBV28 to TRBJ1-2; no reliable D call. This CDR3 contains 11 residues. CDR1 is MDHEN, CDR2 SYDVKM, per germline. Trimming took off 6 bases at V and 8 bases at J, with 10 bases between the two ends. As DNA, the CDR3 is TGTGCCAGCAGAGGGATGTGGGGCTACACCTTC. The encoded protein is CASRGMWGYTF.

This clone was seen once. The V and J genes are TRBV27 and TRBJ2-1; TRBD2 matches at 12 bases. With V trimmed by 8 bases and J by 6 bases, 5 bases remained unmatched. This CDR3 region has 14 residues. CDR1 and CDR2 from the germline V gene are MNHEY and SMNVEV (reference sequence). As DNA, the CDR3 is TGTGCCAGCTCAGGACTAGCGGGACCCAATGAGCAGTTCTTC. The encoded protein is CASSGLAGPNEQFF.

The J gene is TRBJ2-1, the V gene TRBV27, with 8 bases identical to TRBD2. Trimming took 0 bases from V and 9 from J; bases not matched to a gene: 4. This CDR3 has 14 amino acids. Germline values: CDR1 MNHEY, CDR2 SMNVEV (reference sequence). CDR3 in DNA: TGTGCCAGCAGTTTATCGAGCGGGAGCGGTGAGCAGTTCTTC. Translation: CASSLSSGSGEQFF.

The chain has TRBV5-4 and TRBJ2-3; 8 bases line up with TRBD2. Germline V lookup: CDR1 SGHNT, CDR2 YYREEE (reference sequence). V gave up 1 base and J gave up 6 bases; unmatched junction bases: 4. The CDR3 consists of 14 residues. CDR3 sequence (DNA): TGTGCCAGCAGCTTGTCGGGAGGGGGGGATACGCAGTATTTT. The encoded protein is CASSLSGGGDTQYF.

The V gene is TRBV27, the J gene TRBJ1-1; 7 bases line up with TRBD1. Germline CDR1 MNHEY, CDR2 SMNVEV (reference sequence). Trimming removed 3 bases from V and 3 bases from J; junction bases left unmatched: 7. The CDR3 consists of 15 residues. DNA for the CDR3: TGTGCCAGCAGTTTGGACAGGAATTTGGACACTGAAGCTTTCTTT. This codes for CASSLDRNLDTEAFF.

J is TRBJ2-5 and V is TRBV11-2; no reliable D call. V lost 3 bases and J 0 bases, leaving 5 bases between the germline ends. The length of the CDR3 is 13 residues. The V gene's germline CDR1 is SGHAT and CDR2 FQNNGV. The CDR3 region has the DNA TGTGCCAGCAGCTTTTCTCACCAAGAGACCCAGTACTTC. Protein product: CASSFSHQETQYF.

This clone was counted once. This sequence joins TRBV27 and TRBJ1-6; no clear D gene. CDR3 size: 15 residues. CDR1 MNHEY and CDR2 SMNVEV come from the germline V gene (reference sequence). V gave up 5 bases and J gave up 0 bases, with 8 bases separating them. CDR3 loop: CASSAPSSYNSPLHF. As DNA, the CDR3 is TGTGCCAGCAGTGCCCCCAGCTCCTATAATTCACCCCTCCACTTT.

As DNA, the CDR3 is TGTGCCAGCAGCTTAGATCCAGGAAAAAGCCCGCCAACTAATGAAAAACTGTTTTTT. The encoded protein is CASSLDPGKSPPTNEKLFF. The rearrangement uses TRBV7-8 and TRBJ1-4; D not resolved. With 1 base removed from V and 0 bases from J, the gap between germline ends came to 18 bases. The length of the CDR3 is 19 residues. CDR1 SGHVS and CDR2 FQNEAQ come from the germline V gene.